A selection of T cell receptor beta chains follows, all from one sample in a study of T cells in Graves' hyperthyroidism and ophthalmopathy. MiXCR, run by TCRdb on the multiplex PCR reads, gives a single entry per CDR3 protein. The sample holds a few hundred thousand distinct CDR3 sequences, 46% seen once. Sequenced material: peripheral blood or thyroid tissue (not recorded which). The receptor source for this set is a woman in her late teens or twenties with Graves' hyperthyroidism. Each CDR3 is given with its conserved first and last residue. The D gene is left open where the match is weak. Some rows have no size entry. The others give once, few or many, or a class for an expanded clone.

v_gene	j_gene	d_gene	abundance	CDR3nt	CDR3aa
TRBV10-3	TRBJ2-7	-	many	TGTGCCATCAGTGATCAGGGCAGGAGCTCCTACGAGCAGTACTTC	CAISDQGRSSYEQYF
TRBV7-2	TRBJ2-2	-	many	TGTGCCAGCAGCTTAGGGGCCGGGGAGCTGTTTTTT	CASSLGAGELFF
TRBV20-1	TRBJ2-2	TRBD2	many	TGCAGTGCTAGAGATAGCGGGAAGAACACCGGGGAGCTGTTTTTT	CSARDSGKNTGELFF
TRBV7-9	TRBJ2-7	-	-	TGCGCCAGCAGCCAAAGAGCGGAGGCGAGCTCCTACAATGAGCAGTACTTC	CASSQRAEASSYNEQYF
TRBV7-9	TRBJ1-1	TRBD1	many	TGTGCCAGCATTCACGGGGGGACAGGGGCGAACACTGAAGCTTTCTTT	CASIHGGTGANTEAFF
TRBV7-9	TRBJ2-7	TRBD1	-	TGTGCCAGCAGCATGGGACAGCGGTGGCGCGAGCAGTACTTC	CASSMGQRWREQYF
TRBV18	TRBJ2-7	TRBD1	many	TGTGCCAGCAGCCCTCCGGGACAGGGCTACGAGCAGTACTTC	CASSPPGQGYEQYF
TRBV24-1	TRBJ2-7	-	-	TGTGCCACCAGTCACAGGGACGAGCAGTACTTC	CATSHRDEQYF
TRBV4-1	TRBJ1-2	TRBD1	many	TGCGCCAGCAGCCAAGGAGGGGGCGCGTACTATGGCTACACCTTC	CASSQGGGAYYGYTF
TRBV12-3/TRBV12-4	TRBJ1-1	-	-	TGTGCCAGCAGCCCACGGATAAGGGTCCAGAACACTGAAGCTTTCTTT	CASSPRIRVQNTEAFF
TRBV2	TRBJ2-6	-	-	TGTGCCAGCAGTTTATTATCGGCACAGGGTATCTACTCTGGGGCCAACGTCCTGGCTTTC	CASSLLSAQGIYSGANVLAF
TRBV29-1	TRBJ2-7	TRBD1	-	TGCAGCGTCTATCGGTTATCGAATACAGGGGGCGGGTACGAGCAGTACTTC	CSVYRLSNTGGGYEQYF
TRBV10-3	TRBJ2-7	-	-	TGTGCCATCACAGGGGGGAGCAACTACGAGCAGTACTTC	CAITGGSNYEQYF
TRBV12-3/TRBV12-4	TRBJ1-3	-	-	TGTGCCAGCATAATCGGGAGAGGAAACACCATATATTTT	CASIIGRGNTIYF
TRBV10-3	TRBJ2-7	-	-	TGTGCCATCAGCAAAGGGGGGTCCTACGATCAGGGCTTC	CAISKGGSYDQGF
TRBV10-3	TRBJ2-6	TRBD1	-	TGTGCCATCAGTGATGGACAGGGGGGAAACGTCCTGACTTTC	CAISDGQGGNVLTF
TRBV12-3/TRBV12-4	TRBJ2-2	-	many	TGTGCCAGCAGTGGCGGCTCAGGCCACGGGGAGCTGTTTTTT	CASSGGSGHGELFF
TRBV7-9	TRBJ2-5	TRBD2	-	TGTGCCAGCAGCTTAGTGGGACTACTACAAGAGACCCAGTACTTC	CASSLVGLLQETQYF
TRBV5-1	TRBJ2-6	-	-	TGCGCCAGCAGCTTGGCCGGGACTTCAAAAACAGGGGCCAACGTCCCGACTTTC	CASSLAGTSKTGANVPTF
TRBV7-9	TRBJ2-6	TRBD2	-	TGTGCCAGCAGAATTCGACTAGCGGGAGGGAGTAACGTCCTGACTTTC	CASRIRLAGGSNVLTF
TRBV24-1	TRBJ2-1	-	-	TGTGCCACCAGTGCGAAGGACTATCCCTACAATGAGCAGTTCTTC	CATSAKDYPYNEQFF
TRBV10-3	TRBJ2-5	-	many	TGTGCCATCAGTGACGCTCAGCAAGAGACCCAGTACTTC	CAISDAQQETQYF
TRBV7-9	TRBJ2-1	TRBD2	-	TGTGCCAGCAGCTCAGGATGGGGAGGGCCCCGCTTCAATGAGCAGTTCTTC	CASSSGWGGPRFNEQFF
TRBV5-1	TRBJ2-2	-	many	TGCGCCAGCAGCTTCGGACAGACCCAAGGGACCGGGGAGCTGTTTTTT	CASSFGQTQGTGELFF
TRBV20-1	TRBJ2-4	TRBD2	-	TGCAGTGCGGACGGGACTAGCGGGAGAGGGTGGTACATTCAGTACTTC	CSADGTSGRGWYIQYF
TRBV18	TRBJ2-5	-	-	TGTGCCAGCTCACCAGGTTTCTTGGAGACCCAGTACTTC	CASSPGFLETQYF
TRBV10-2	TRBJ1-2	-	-	TGCGCCAGCAGTGACAGGGATAATTATGGCTACACCTTC	CASSDRDNYGYTF
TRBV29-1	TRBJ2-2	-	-	TGCAGCGTTACCCAGGGGAGGAACACCGGGGAGCTGTCTTGG	CSVTQGRNTGELSW
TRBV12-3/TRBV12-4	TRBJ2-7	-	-	TGTGCCAGCAGTTCGACAGAAGCTAACTACGAGCAGTACTTC	CASSSTEANYEQYF
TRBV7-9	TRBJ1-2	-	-	TGTGCCAGCAGCTTGTCTGGAATCTATGGCTACACCTTC	CASSLSGIYGYTF
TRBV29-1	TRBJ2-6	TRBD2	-	TGCAGCGCTGGGCGGGAGGATACTGGGGCCAACGTCCTGACTTTC	CSAGREDTGANVLTF
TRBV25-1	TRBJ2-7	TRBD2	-	TGTGCCAGCAGTGTAGCGGGAACTTTCTACGAGCAGTACTTC	CASSVAGTFYEQYF
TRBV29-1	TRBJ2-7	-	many	TGCAGCGTTGCTGACCAGACCCTGGACAGCAACTCCTACGAGCAGTACTTC	CSVADQTLDSNSYEQYF
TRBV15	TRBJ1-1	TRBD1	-	TGTGCCACCAGTACCGGGACAGGGGTGACTGAAGCTTTCTTT	CATSTGTGVTEAFF
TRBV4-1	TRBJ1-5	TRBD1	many	TGCGCCAGCAGCTTTCGGGACAGCACAAATCAGCCCCAGCATTTT	CASSFRDSTNQPQHF
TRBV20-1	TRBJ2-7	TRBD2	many	TGCAGTGCTGGGAAGCGGGGACTAGAACGTTCCTACGAGCAGTACTTC	CSAGKRGLERSYEQYF
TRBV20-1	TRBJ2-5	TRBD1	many	TGCAGTGCTAGGACAGGGAAGGAGACCCAGTACTTC	CSARTGKETQYF
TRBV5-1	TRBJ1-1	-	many	TGCGCCAGCAGCTTGACCTTTGGGGTGAACACTGAAGCTTTCTTT	CASSLTFGVNTEAFF
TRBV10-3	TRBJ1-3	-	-	TGTGCCATCACCGAAGGGAACTCTGGAAACACCATATATTTT	CAITEGNSGNTIYF
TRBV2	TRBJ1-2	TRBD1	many	TGTGCCAGCGAACCTTCCGGGACAGCTAACTATGGCTACACCTTC	CASEPSGTANYGYTF
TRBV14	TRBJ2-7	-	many	TGTGCCAGCAGCCAAGCTCTCGGAAGCTCCTACGAGCAGTACTTC	CASSQALGSSYEQYF